These 15 T cell receptor beta chains share one sample of origin, sequenced in a study of blood T cell repertoires in COVID-19. Sequencing was performed with immunoSEQ multiplex PCR; in TCRdb, only in-frame clones are kept and a portion is missing. The data hold about 100,000 clones, with roughly 85% observed a single time. The sequenced sample was peripheral blood. The receptor source for this set is a man over 45 with active COVID-19.

V is TRBV6-1 and J is TRBJ1-2; weak D call: TRBD1 (6 bases). This CDR3 region has 14 residues. Trimming pared 2 bases from V and 8 bases from J, leaving 15 bases between. Germline V lookup: CDR1 MNHNS, CDR2 SASEGT. CDR3 in DNA: TGTGCCAGCAGTGAAAATAATGGGGGCCGGGGCTACACCTTC. As protein: CASSENNGGRGYTF.

The V call is TRBV5-1, the J call TRBJ1-1, with D possibly matching TRBD1 (6 bases). Germline V lookup: CDR1 SGHRS, CDR2 YFSETQ. The CDR3 totals 15 residues. V lost 4 bases and J lost 6, with 19 bases in between. The CDR3 spells CASSVTQGRGAEAFF. DNA for the CDR3: TGCGCCAGCAGCGTCACACAGGGAAGAGGCGCTGAAGCTTTCTTT. Based on the CDR3 plus reference TRBV5-1 and TRBJ1-1, the full variable domain is KAGVTQTPRYLIKTRGQQVTLSCSPISGHRSVSWYQQTPGQGLQFLFEYFSETQRNKGNFPGRFSGRQFSNSRSEMNVSTLELGDSALYLCASSVTQGRGAEAFFGQGTRLTVV.

This clone appeared a single time. The V gene is TRBV27, the J gene TRBJ2-1, with D possibly matching TRBD2 (5 bases). This CDR3 spans 15 amino acids. Germline assignment: CDR1 MNHEY and CDR2 SMNVEV (reference sequence). Between the trimmed V and J ends, which lost 4 bases and 1 base, there was a span of 11 bases. The CDR3 protein is CASSSDYQSYNEQFF. CDR3 coding DNA: TGTGCCAGCAGTTCTGACTACCAATCCTACAATGAGCAGTTCTTC.

The chain combines TRBV5-6 with TRBJ1-1, with D unclear. CDR1 SGHDT and CDR2 YYEEEE come from the germline V gene. The CDR3 runs 12 residues. V lost 4 bases, J lost 9 bases, and 13 bases lay in between. The CDR3 loop is CASSPRGHQAFF. The CDR3 DNA is TGTGCCAGCAGCCCGCGAGGTCACCAAGCTTTCTTT.

This chain uses TRBV9 with TRBJ2-3; D gene unclear. The CDR3 length is 13 residues. CDR1 and CDR2 from the germline V gene are SGDLS and YYNGEE. The V end lost 0 bases, the J end lost 5 bases, and 7 bases lay between the germline ends. Here the CDR3 DNA reads TGTGCCAGCAGCGTAGCCGGTGGAGATACGCAGTATTTT. This translates into CASSVAGGDTQYF.

The rearrangement links TRBV18 to TRBJ1-2, with 7 bases fitting TRBD1. This CDR3 comprises 14 residues. Germline CDR1 reads KGHSH; CDR2 reads LQKENI. The ends lost 3 bases at V and 3 bases at J; junction bases unmatched: 4. The CDR3 bases are TGTGCCAGCTCACCGACAGGGTTTCACTATGGCTACACCTTC. Its protein is CASSPTGFHYGYTF.

The chain has TRBV4-2 and TRBJ1-2; 9 nucleotides agree with TRBD1. This CDR3 spans 15 amino acids. Germline lookup yields CDR1 LGHNA and CDR2 YNFKEQ. V dropped 2 bases and J dropped 5; count of bases not matched to a gene: 6. The CDR3 sequence is CASSQWDREGYGYTF. DNA for the CDR3: TGTGCCAGCAGCCAATGGGACAGGGAGGGATATGGCTACACCTTC.

The chain couples TRBV19 to TRBJ2-7; perhaps TRBD1 as D (6 bases). The germline V gene has CDR1 LNHDA and CDR2 SQIVND (reference sequence). CDR3 size: 13 residues. V shed 3 bases and J shed 3 bases, with 9 bases lying between them. CDR3 residues: CASSIGQSYEQYF. The CDR3 bases are TGTGCCAGTAGTATTGGACAGAGCTACGAGCAGTACTTC.

V is TRBV6-1 and J is TRBJ2-7; D not resolved. Germline V gene sequence: CDR1 MNHNS, CDR2 SASEGT. V was pared by 2 bases and J by 5 bases, with 4 bases between. The CDR3 extends over 11 amino acids. The CDR3 spells CASSERDEQYF. The DNA for the CDR3 is TGTGCCAGCAGTGAACGGGACGAGCAGTACTTC.

This rearrangement joins TRBV5-8 to TRBJ2-5, with D unresolved. CDR3 length: 16 residues. The germline V and J ends were trimmed by 0 bases and 5 bases, with 17 bases remaining between them. Germline CDR1 and CDR2: SGHTS and YDEGEE. The CDR3 DNA reads TGTGCCAGCAGCTTGGCCGGGTTATACTCTTCGGAGACCCAGTACTTC. This translates into CASSLAGLYSSETQYF.

V is TRBV18 and J is TRBJ1-4, with TRBD1 matching over 9 bases. There are 15 residues in the CDR3. The germline CDR1 and CDR2 sequences are KGHSH and LQKENI. V dropped 3 bases and J dropped 8; count of bases not matched to a gene: 7. In DNA form, the CDR3 reads TGTGCCAGCTCACCCGCGACAGGGGGAGGAGAAAAACTGTTTTTT. Protein product: CASSPATGGGEKLFF.

The rearrangement uses TRBV6-5 and TRBJ2-7; 8 bases match TRBD1. Germline V gene lookup returns CDR1 MNHEY and CDR2 SVGAGI. There are 15 residues in the CDR3. The junction had 6 bases not matched to a gene; V was cut back by 2 bases and J by 3 bases. The CDR3 here is CASSYTMDRDYEQYF. Written as DNA, the CDR3 is TGTGCCAGCAGTTACACTATGGACAGGGACTACGAGCAGTACTTC.

The chain employs TRBV29-1 and TRBJ2-5; D possibly corresponds to TRBD2 (5 bases). CDR1 and CDR2 (germline): SQVTM, ANQGSEA. The CDR3 runs to 12 residues. V lost 4 bases and J 7 bases, leaving 13 bases between the germline ends. In DNA, the CDR3 is TGCAGCGTTGTACCCCCCGAGGGGACCCAGTACTTC. Translated: CSVVPPEGTQYF.

J is TRBJ1-3 and V is TRBV15; D gene ambiguous. V dropped 1 base and J dropped 8 bases, with 3 bases sitting between them. Germline CDR1 is LNHNV and CDR2 is YYDKDF (reference sequence). This CDR3 contains 11 residues. CDR3: CATSRADTIYF. The CDR3 DNA reads as TGTGCCACCAGCAGAGCGGACACCATATATTTT.

This chain links TRBV6-1 with TRBJ1-2; no reliable D call. CDR3 length: 14 amino acids. In germline, CDR1 is MNHNS, CDR2 SASEGT. V lost 2 bases to trimming and J lost 4 bases, with 11 bases between them. Here the CDR3 reads CASSENRGAYGYTF. DNA of the CDR3: TGTGCCAGCAGTGAAAATCGGGGAGCCTATGGCTACACCTTC.